These T cell receptor beta chains were read from a single sample in a study of cytomegalovirus exposure and HLA in healthy donors. Clones were read by immunoSEQ multiplex PCR, and TCRdb kept only the in-frame ones, dropping some. This sample has under 200,000 clones, with 70% to 80% found just once. Sequencing input: PBMCs. The source is a man aged 45-65 years in good health and CMV-seropositive. Both conserved end residues are part of each CDR3. The D gene is left open where the match is weak. The size of a clone is reported for some rows only, either as once, few or many, or as a class for expanded clones.

V gene	clone size	D gene	J gene	CDR3 protein	CDR3 DNA
TRBV11-2	NA	NA	TRBJ1-2	CASSPEEGSGYTF	TGTGCCAGCAGCCCTGAGGAGGGATCTGGCTACACCTTC
TRBV20-1	NA	TRBD2	TRBJ2-1	CSASEGLGQFF	TGCAGTGCTAGTGAGGGACTAGGGCAGTTCTTC
TRBV5-6	NA	TRBD2	TRBJ2-7	CASSSGPGGAGEQYF	TGTGCCAGCAGCTCTGGCCCGGGGGGGGCTGGCGAGCAGTACTTC
TRBV7-2	few	TRBD1	TRBJ2-3	CASSHTGGAGDTQYF	TGTGCCAGCAGCCACACAGGGGGCGCAGGCGATACGCAGTATTTT
TRBV4-2	NA	NA	TRBJ1-5	CASSQERGSNQPQHF	TGTGCCAGCAGCCAAGAGCGGGGTAGCAATCAGCCCCAGCATTTT
TRBV5-6	NA	TRBD1	TRBJ2-1	CASSLLIGGGYNEQFF	TGTGCCAGCAGCTTGTTGATAGGGGGCGGCTACAATGAGCAGTTCTTC
TRBV2	NA	TRBD1	TRBJ1-2	CASREQGTGYTF	TGTGCCAGCAGAGAACAGGGGACTGGCTACACCTTC
TRBV5-1	NA	NA	TRBJ1-1	CASSFQQVPGTEAFF	TGCGCCAGCAGCTTCCAACAGGTTCCTGGCACTGAAGCTTTCTTT
TRBV2	NA	NA	TRBJ2-5	CASSPTPQGGQETQYF	TGTGCCAGCAGTCCCACCCCTCAGGGAGGTCAAGAGACCCAGTACTTC
TRBV4-3	NA	NA	TRBJ1-2	CASSRVAGGDYYGYTF	TGCGCCAGCAGCCGAGTGGCGGGGGGCGATTACTATGGCTACACCTTC
TRBV7-9	NA	TRBD2	TRBJ2-1	CASSLGGGEQFF	TGTGCCAGCAGCTTAGGGGGGGGTGAGCAGTTCTTC
TRBV9	once	NA	TRBJ1-5	CASSVAGANQPQHF	TGTGCCAGCAGCGTAGCAGGGGCTAATCAGCCCCAGCATTTT
TRBV10-2	NA	TRBD1	TRBJ2-1	CASSGQGGPYNEQFF	TGCGCCAGCAGTGGACAGGGGGGACCTTACAATGAGCAGTTCTTC
TRBV5-1	NA	NA	TRBJ2-5	CASSTDSKTQYF	TGCGCCAGCAGCACCGACAGTAAGACCCAGTACTTC
TRBV7-9	NA	NA	TRBJ1-2	CASSLDSGGPLFSDGYTF	TGTGCCAGCAGCTTAGACTCGGGGGGACCACTTTTTAGCGATGGCTACACCTTC
TRBV19	NA	NA	TRBJ2-3	CASSPSSGKNTQYF	TGTGCCAGTAGTCCCTCTTCAGGGAAAAATACGCAGTATTTT
TRBV7-8	NA	TRBD1	TRBJ2-1	CASNLGQPYNEQFF	TGTGCCAGCAACCTGGGACAGCCGTACAATGAGCAGTTCTTC
TRBV7-9	NA	NA	TRBJ2-3	CASSSSLYRVGDTQYF	TGTGCCAGCAGCTCTTCCCTATACAGGGTTGGGGATACGCAGTATTTT
TRBV4-2	NA	TRBD1	TRBJ1-5	CASSQEAGGGRQPQHF	TGTGCCAGCAGCCAAGAAGCGGGAGGGGGCCGTCAGCCCCAGCATTTT
TRBV4-3	once	TRBD1	TRBJ2-1	CASSQDALGQGNNEQFF	TGCGCCAGCAGCCAAGACGCCTTGGGACAGGGTAACAATGAGCAGTTCTTC
TRBV18	NA	TRBD1	TRBJ1-5	CASSPGQRDQPQHF	TGTGCCAGCTCACCGGGACAGAGAGATCAGCCCCAGCATTTT
TRBV5-6	NA	NA	TRBJ1-1	CASSLVERDTEAFF	TGTGCCAGCAGCTTGGTCGAGAGGGACACTGAAGCTTTCTTT
TRBV6-4	NA	NA	TRBJ1-5	CASPQSNQPQHF	TGTGCCAGCCCACAGAGCAATCAGCCCCAGCATTTT
TRBV5-1	NA	NA	TRBJ1-4	CASSSTGTSNEKLFF	TGCGCCAGCAGCTCCACAGGGACGAGCAATGAAAAACTGTTTTTT
TRBV15	NA	NA	TRBJ2-1	CATSKTPSSYNEQFF	TGTGCCACCAGCAAAACACCTAGCTCCTACAATGAGCAGTTCTTC
TRBV5-1	few	NA	TRBJ2-7	CASSFLTDSSYEQYF	TGCGCCAGCAGCTTCTTGACAGATAGCTCCTACGAGCAGTACTTC
TRBV5-6	NA	TRBD1	TRBJ2-7	CASRGDREVFYEQYF	TGTGCCAGCAGGGGGGACAGGGAGGTTTTCTACGAGCAGTACTTC